This T cell receptor (beta chain) was profiled in a study of blood T cell repertoires in COVID-19. Study overall: The United States, Italy and Spain were the sources of the acute and convalescent COVID-19 samples. T cells, B-cell-depleted T cells, or PBMCs provided the cDNA or gDNA that served as material.

This clone was detected a few times. TCRdb's copy holds only in-frame clones and misses some; the assay was immunoSEQ multiplex PCR. In the table there are 120,000 or so clones, approximately 87% of which are singletons. This CDR3 spans 14 amino acids. V was trimmed by 5 bases and J by 7 bases, leaving 12 bases between them. Germline V lookup: CDR1 SEHNR, CDR2 FQNEAQ (reference sequence). The chain combines TRBV7-9 with TRBJ1-6; weak D call: TRBD1 (5 bases). The sequenced sample was peripheral blood. This TCR came from a man aged 55-75 years with acute or convalescent COVID-19. The CDR3 nucleotides are TGTGCCAGCAGCCAAGGACACGAGAATTCACCCCTCCACTTT. It is translated as CASSQGHENSPLHF.